Each of the 20 T cell receptor beta chains below was sequenced from the same sample in a study of cytomegalovirus exposure and HLA in healthy donors. Amplification used 60 Vbeta primers and 13 Jbeta primers. The table came from immunoSEQ multiplex PCR; TCRdb's copy has only in-frame clones and leaves some out. The sample has over 150,000 clones; 60% to 80% are singletons. The sequenced sample was PBMCs. These receptors all stem from a man aged 18 to 30 in good health and CMV-seropositive.

This sequence joins TRBV4-3 and TRBJ2-2; a weak D match, TRBD1 (5 bases). Germline V gene sequence: CDR1 LGHNA, CDR2 YSLEER. Trimming stripped 6 bases from V and 8 bases from J, with 7 bases between. This CDR3 region has 11 residues. The CDR3 here is CASRGHGELFF. As DNA, the CDR3 is TGCGCCAGCAGGGGGCATGGGGAGCTGTTTTTT.

This chain uses TRBV19 with TRBJ1-1, with 8 positions matching TRBD1. Per germline, CDR1 LNHDA and CDR2 SQIVND (reference sequence). With V trimmed by 4 bases and J by 4 bases, 11 bases remained unmatched. The CDR3 runs to 16 residues. The CDR3 DNA follows: TGTGCCAGTAGTAAGTCCCCCGGACAGGGAATCACTGAAGCTTTCTTT. Its protein is CASSKSPGQGITEAFF. Full variable domain (missing parts from reference TRBV19 and TRBJ1-1): DGGITQSPKYLFRKEGQNVTLSCEQNLNHDAMYWYRQDPGQGLRLIYYSQIVNDFQKGDIAEGYSVSREKKESFPLTVTSAQKNPTAFYLCASSKSPGQGITEAFFGQGTRLTVV.

The chain has TRBV10-2 and TRBJ1-1; 9 bases are a match to TRBD1. This CDR3 contains 12 residues. The germline CDR1 and CDR2 sequences are WSHSY and SAAADI. V was clipped by 6 bases and J by 8 bases; unmatched bases: 4. The CDR3 nucleotides are TGCGCCAGCAGCGTAGGGACAGGGGAAGCTTTCTTT. This codes for CASSVGTGEAFF.

V and J are TRBV9 and TRBJ2-1, with 9 nucleotides matching TRBD2. This CDR3 comprises 16 residues. Germline lookup yields CDR1 SGDLS and CDR2 YYNGEE. V was pared by 2 bases and J by 3 bases, with 6 bases of the junction left unmatched. The CDR3 reads CASSVPSGEHYNEQFF. CDR3 in DNA: TGTGCCAGCAGCGTTCCTAGCGGGGAACACTACAATGAGCAGTTCTTC.

This rearrangement joins TRBV19 to TRBJ1-5; tentatively, D is TRBD1 (6 bases). Deletions cut 7 bases from V and 5 bases from J, with 18 bases between. The CDR3 has 15 residues. CDR1 is LNHDA and CDR2 is SQIVND in the germline V gene (reference sequence). CDR3 bases: TGTGCCAGTACCTATAGTACGGCAGGGGATCAGCCCCAGCATTTT. Protein product: CASTYSTAGDQPQHF.

The chain uses TRBV5-5 and TRBJ1-2; 8 positions agree with TRBD1. The V gene end was trimmed by 4 bases and the J gene end by 0 bases; junction bases not matched to a gene: 5. The V gene's germline CDR1 is SGHKS and CDR2 YYEKEE (reference sequence). The CDR3 has 15 residues. The CDR3 DNA sequence: TGTGCCAGCAGCGTGGGACAGGCAGCTAACTATGGCTACACCTTC. Its protein product is CASSVGQAANYGYTF.

The rearrangement links TRBV4-1 to TRBJ1-4; D might be TRBD1 (6 bases). The CDR3 contains 16 residues. In germline, CDR1 is MGHRA, CDR2 YSYEKL. Trimming pared 2 bases from V and 4 bases from J, leaving 14 bases between. As DNA, the CDR3 is TGCGCCAGCAGCCAAAGCTCCCAGGGGTTTAATGAAAAACTGTTTTTT. Translated, it gives CASSQSSQGFNEKLFF.

The chain couples TRBV19 to TRBJ2-2; D not resolved. Trimming removed 1 base from V and 8 bases from J, with 5 bases in between. Germline loops: CDR1 LNHDA, CDR2 SQIVND (reference sequence). CDR3 length: 12 amino acids. The CDR3 loop is CASSIVVGELFF. CDR3 coding DNA: TGTGCCAGTAGTATAGTAGTGGGGGAGCTGTTTTTT.

This clone has more than one count but fewer than ten. J is TRBJ2-7 and V is TRBV6-1; possibly TRBD1 for D (6 bases). The germline V and J ends were trimmed by 7 bases and 3 bases, with 16 bases remaining between them. The CDR3 sequence is 14 residues long. CDR1 is MNHNS and CDR2 is SASEGT in the germline V gene. The CDR3 spells CASNIGNRVYEQYF. Written as DNA, the CDR3 is TGTGCCAGCAACATTGGGAACAGGGTCTACGAGCAGTACTTC.

The chain uses TRBV13 and TRBJ2-7, with D perhaps matching TRBD1 (5 bases). Germline lookup yields CDR1 PRHDT and CDR2 FYEKMQ (reference sequence). The V and J ends lost 4 bases and 0 bases respectively, with 16 bases between them. The CDR3 runs to 16 residues. CDR3 DNA: TGTGCCAGCAGCTCAGGGTTTGGTCGGAGCTCCTACGAGCAGTACTTC. It is translated as CASSSGFGRSSYEQYF.

This clone was recorded a few times. The chain employs TRBV18 and TRBJ1-4, with D hard to call. Germline CDR1 reads KGHSH; CDR2 reads LQKENI. V was cut by 2 bases and J by 4 bases, with 11 bases left in between. CDR3 length: 15 amino acids. CDR3: CASSPVSGSNEKLFF. In DNA, the CDR3 is TGTGCCAGCTCACCAGTCTCGGGAAGTAATGAAAAACTGTTTTTT.

The chain joins TRBV5-6 to TRBJ1-2, with D uncertain. V lost 0 bases to trimming and J lost 10 bases, with 7 bases between them. The CDR3 spans 11 residues. CDR1 and CDR2 from the germline V gene are SGHDT and YYEEEE. Here the CDR3 DNA reads TGTGCCAGCAGCTTGGGTCAGTCCTACACCTTC. It is translated as CASSLGQSYTF.

The chain links TRBV9 to TRBJ2-7, with 7 bases lining up with TRBD1. CDR1 SGDLS and CDR2 YYNGEE come from the germline V gene. V trimming: 3 bases; J trimming: 4 bases; junction bases outside the gene matches: 7. The CDR3 spans 14 residues. CDR3 loop: CASSGRDREYEQYF. As DNA, the CDR3 is TGTGCCAGCAGCGGCCGGGACAGAGAATACGAGCAGTACTTC.

This clone has more than one count but fewer than ten. The chain is built from TRBV18 and TRBJ2-7, with 11 bases matching TRBD1. The CDR3 is 15 residues long. Germline values: CDR1 KGHSH, CDR2 LQKENI. The J segment lost 3 bases and the V segment lost 2 bases, leaving 3 bases of the junction unmatched. The CDR3 reads CASSPGTGGFYEQYF. CDR3 DNA: TGTGCCAGCTCACCAGGGACAGGGGGATTCTACGAGCAGTACTTC.

The chain recombines TRBV5-5 with TRBJ1-4, with a tentative D call TRBD1 (5 bases). There are 14 residues in the CDR3. Trimming cost V 3 bases and J 4 bases, with 10 bases left between them. CDR1 and CDR2 from the germline V gene are SGHKS and YYEKEE (reference sequence). The CDR3: CASSSTGHNEKLFF. DNA for the CDR3: TGTGCCAGCAGCTCAACAGGCCATAATGAAAAACTGTTTTTT.

This chain joins TRBV7-9 and TRBJ2-5; D uncertain. The CDR3 spans 13 residues. Germline-derived CDR1 and CDR2 are SEHNR and FQNEAQ (reference sequence). Trimming removed 5 bases from V and 5 bases from J, with 12 bases in between. The CDR3 sequence: CASSSPGRETQYF. The CDR3 DNA reads TGTGCCAGCAGCAGTCCTGGGCGTGAGACCCAGTACTTC.

The genes are TRBV6-5 and TRBJ2-3; 9 nucleotides align to TRBD1. The V and J ends lost 10 bases and 3 bases, in that order; junction bases with no gene match: 5. This CDR3 contains 13 residues. CDR1 and CDR2 from the germline V gene are MNHEY and SVGAGI. This chain's CDR3 is CATRTGATDTQYF. In DNA form, the CDR3 reads TGTGCCACCCGGACAGGGGCGACAGATACGCAGTATTTT.

This clone appeared a few times. The chain links TRBV6-5 to TRBJ1-1; TRBD1 agrees at 9 bases. This CDR3 is built from 14 residues. Germline V CDR1 and CDR2: MNHEY, SVGAGI. V lost 6 bases and J lost 4; bases outside the gene matches: 6. CDR3 protein: CASSTGQGTTEAFF. The CDR3 nucleotides read TGTGCCAGCAGCACAGGACAGGGGACCACTGAAGCTTTCTTT.

This rearrangement joins TRBV19 to TRBJ2-7; 9 nucleotides match TRBD1. CDR1 is LNHDA and CDR2 is SQIVND in the germline V gene (reference sequence). V lost 5 bases, J lost 5 bases, and 4 bases stayed unmatched. The CDR3 runs to 13 residues. CDR3: CASSGDRVDEQYF. For the CDR3, the DNA is TGTGCCAGTAGTGGGGACAGGGTGGACGAGCAGTACTTC. The complete variable domain, with remaining parts taken from reference TRBV19 and TRBJ2-7, reads DGGITQSPKYLFRKEGQNVTLSCEQNLNHDAMYWYRQDPGQGLRLIYYSQIVNDFQKGDIAEGYSVSREKKESFPLTVTSAQKNPTAFYLCASSGDRVDEQYFGPGTRLTVT.

V is TRBV11-2 and J is TRBJ2-7; D may be TRBD1 (5 bases). This CDR3 is built from 15 residues. Trimming pared 3 bases from V and 0 bases from J, leaving 12 bases between. The germline V gene encodes CDR1 SGHAT and CDR2 FQNNGV. CDR3 in amino acids: CASSFDQGSSYEQYF. CDR3 nucleotides: TGTGCCAGCAGCTTTGATCAGGGCAGCTCCTACGAGCAGTACTTC. Variable domain in full (rest from reference TRBV11-2 and TRBJ2-7): EAGVAQSPRYKIIEKRQSVAFWCNPISGHATLYWYQQILGQGPKLLIQFQNNGVVDDSQLPKDRFSAERLKGVDSTLKIQPAKLEDSAVYLCASSFDQGSSYEQYFGPGTRLTVT.